Below are 30 T cell receptor beta chains sequenced from a single sample in a study of blood T cell repertoires in COVID-19. Profiled with immunoSEQ multiplex PCR; TCRdb holds only in-frame clones, not every one. The table has some 260,000 clones, roughly 88% seen once. The sample taken for sequencing was peripheral blood. The origin of the receptors is a woman in her 70s with COVID-19, enrolled during active disease.

V gene TRBV6-6 combines with J gene TRBJ2-7, with 9 positions matching TRBD2. This CDR3 has 13 residues. Trimming cost V 6 bases and J 7 bases; bases outside gene matches: 7. Germline V gives CDR1 MNHNY, CDR2 SVGAGI (reference sequence). The CDR3 sequence is CASSLAGVDEQYF. In nucleotides, the CDR3 is TGTGCCAGCAGCTTAGCGGGAGTGGATGAGCAGTACTTC.

This clone turned up a few times. The chain couples TRBV6-1 to TRBJ1-1; D remains ambiguous. CDR1 and CDR2 (germline): MNHNS, SASEGT. The length of the CDR3 is 11 residues. V was shortened by 2 bases and J by 10 bases, with 8 bases between the two germline ends. The CDR3 DNA is TGTGCCAGCAGTGAATTCGGTGGAGCTTTCTTT. Translating gives CASSEFGGAFF.

This chain joins TRBV19 and TRBJ2-5; tentatively, D is TRBD1 (5 bases). Germline CDR1 is LNHDA and CDR2 is SQIVND (reference sequence). This CDR3 has 15 residues. Trimming pared 1 base from V and 5 bases from J, leaving 14 bases between. This chain's CDR3 is CASSIAIGPGETQYF. For the CDR3, the DNA is TGTGCCAGTAGTATAGCGATAGGACCAGGGGAGACCCAGTACTTC.

This chain connects TRBV27 to TRBJ1-5; D unresolved. CDR1 is MNHEY and CDR2 is SMNVEV in the germline V gene (reference sequence). Trimming left V 6 bases short and J 4 bases short, with 10 bases between. The CDR3 covers 13 residues. CDR3 DNA: TGTGCCAGCAGGAATCAGGAAAATCAGCCCCAGCATTTT. Encoded protein: CASRNQENQPQHF.

There are a few counts of this clone. The chain recombines TRBV3-1 (or the pseudogene TRBV3-2) with TRBJ1-5; 7 bases map to TRBD1. The J segment lost 0 bases and the V segment lost 0 bases, leaving 14 bases of the junction unmatched. CDR1 is LGHDT, CDR2 YNNKEL, per germline (reference sequence). The CDR3 runs 20 residues. CDR3 loop: CASSQDSPRQGLASNQPQHF. The CDR3 DNA is TGTGCCAGCAGCCAAGATAGTCCCCGACAGGGCCTAGCTAGCAATCAGCCCCAGCATTTT.

This clone was found once. The chain has TRBV9 and TRBJ1-1; tentative D call: TRBD1 (6 bases). The CDR3 is made up of 15 amino acids. Germline V gene lookup returns CDR1 SGDLS and CDR2 YYNGEE. V was clipped by 0 bases and J by 1 base, with 10 bases between them. CDR3 region: CASSVGTATNTEAFF. CDR3 DNA: TGTGCCAGCAGCGTAGGGACAGCGACGAACACTGAAGCTTTCTTT.

CDR3 region: CASSLVRGFYNEQFF. Written as DNA, the CDR3 is TGTGCCAGCAGTTTGGTCAGGGGATTCTACAATGAGCAGTTCTTC. The genes are TRBV28 and TRBJ2-1; possibly TRBD1 for D (6 bases). The length of the CDR3 is 15 residues. The V end was cut by 3 bases, the J end by 3 bases, with 12 bases between. Looked up from germline, CDR1 is MDHEN and CDR2 is SYDVKM.

The chain couples TRBV5-4 to TRBJ2-2; 8 bases align to TRBD2. Germline V CDR1 and CDR2: SGHNT, YYREEE (reference sequence). Unmatched junction bases numbered 1, after V lost 3 bases and J lost 0 bases. CDR3 length: 15 residues. Here the CDR3 reads CASSSSGSNTGELFF. DNA for the CDR3: TGTGCCAGCAGCTCTAGCGGGTCGAACACCGGGGAGCTGTTTTTT.

The V gene is TRBV2, the J gene TRBJ2-7; D may be TRBD1 (6 bases). Germline V gives CDR1 SNHLY, CDR2 FYNNEI. There are 14 residues in the CDR3. Trimming took off 5 bases at V and 1 base at J, with 12 bases between the two ends. The chain's CDR3 is CASSQQGSSYEQYF. DNA for the CDR3: TGTGCCAGCAGTCAACAGGGCTCATCCTACGAGCAGTACTTC.

The chain combines TRBV7-9 with TRBJ1-2, with TRBD1 matching 7 bases. Germline loops: CDR1 SEHNR, CDR2 FQNEAQ (reference sequence). The J segment lost 8 bases and the V segment lost 4 bases, leaving 13 bases of the junction unmatched. The CDR3 covers 15 residues. CDR3 sequence (DNA): TGTGCCAGCAGCTCAGACCGACAGGGAAGAAGGGGCTACACCTTC. Residues: CASSSDRQGRRGYTF. Filled out from reference TRBV7-9 and TRBJ1-2, the complete variable domain reads DTGVSQNPRHKITKRGQNVTFRCDPISEHNRLYWYRQTLGQGPEFLTYFQNEAQLEKSRLLSDRFSAERPKGSFSTLEIQRTEQGDSAMYLCASSSDRQGRRGYTFGSGTRLTVV.

The J gene is TRBJ1-1, the V gene TRBV6-5; D not resolved. V lost 0 bases and J 5 bases, leaving 10 bases between the germline ends. The CDR3 totals 14 residues. CDR1 and CDR2 from the germline V gene are MNHEY and SVGAGI. DNA for the CDR3: TGTGCCAGCAGTTACTCGCGGCAGAGAACTGAAGCTTTCTTT. Translating it yields CASSYSRQRTEAFF.

The rearrangement joins TRBV2 to TRBJ1-2; no definite D call. Trimming removed 6 bases at V and 2 bases at J, with 13 bases between. The CDR3 length is 14 residues. CDR1 SNHLY and CDR2 FYNNEI come from the germline V gene. CDR3 DNA sequence: TGTGCCAGCAGGCCCCTGGGCCTAAACTATGGCTACACCTTC. It codes for CASRPLGLNYGYTF.

This rearrangement joins TRBV4-3 to TRBJ2-1; no reliable D call. This CDR3 is 15 amino acids long. V lost 0 bases and J lost 0, with 6 bases in between. CDR1 LGHNA and CDR2 YSLEER come from the germline V gene. The CDR3 bases are TGCGCCAGCAGCCAAGATGGCCACTCCTACAATGAGCAGTTCTTC. It translates to CASSQDGHSYNEQFF.

The chain recombines TRBV4-1 with TRBJ1-5; 8 bases align to TRBD1. Trimming took 4 bases from V and 2 from J; bases not matched to a gene: 7. CDR3 length: 16 amino acids. Germline-derived CDR1 and CDR2 are MGHRA and YSYEKL. In DNA form, the CDR3 reads TGCGCCAGCAGCCCCCGGACAGGGATGGGCAATCAGCCCCAGCATTTT. It is translated as CASSPRTGMGNQPQHF.

The chain recombines TRBV7-9 with TRBJ1-2; 10 bases align to TRBD1. Germline V gene lookup returns CDR1 SEHNR and CDR2 FQNEAQ (reference sequence). This CDR3 has 13 residues. The V gene end was trimmed by 4 bases and the J gene end by 7 bases; junction bases not matched to a gene: 3. CDR3 coding DNA: TGTGCCAGCAGCTATGGGACAGGGGTTGGCTACACCTTC. Residues: CASSYGTGVGYTF.

This clone was counted a few times. The genes are TRBV10-3 and TRBJ1-5; D is uncertain. CDR1 is ENHRY, CDR2 SYGVKD, per germline. Trimming cost V 3 bases and J 3 bases, with 6 bases left between them. The CDR3 length is 13 residues. The CDR3 spells CAISDRDNQPQHF. The CDR3 nucleotides are TGTGCCATCAGTGACCGGGACAATCAGCCCCAGCATTTT.

The CDR3 reads CASIWGGLNTEAFF. CDR3 coding DNA: TGTGCCAGCATCTGGGGGGGACTGAACACTGAAGCTTTCTTT. The chain employs TRBV28 and TRBJ1-1, with a tentative D call TRBD1 (5 bases). Trimming stripped 7 bases from V and 0 bases from J, with 12 bases between. This CDR3 has 14 amino acids. Looked up from germline, CDR1 is MDHEN and CDR2 is SYDVKM.

The chain carries TRBV19 and TRBJ2-5, with 8 bases that match TRBD1. Germline V lookup: CDR1 LNHDA, CDR2 SQIVND (reference sequence). This CDR3 contains 14 residues. V dropped 6 bases and J dropped 4; count of bases not matched to a gene: 7. CDR3 nucleotides: TGTGCCAGTAGACAGACAGGGGTCGGAGAGACCCAGTACTTC. Translating it yields CASRQTGVGETQYF.

In DNA, the CDR3 is TGTGCCAGCAGCTTGTACGCAGGGGGGATCTATGGCTACACCTTC. It encodes CASSLYAGGIYGYTF. The rearrangement links TRBV5-4 to TRBJ1-2; TRBD1 matches 7 bases. CDR3 length: 15 amino acids. CDR1 SGHNT and CDR2 YYREEE come from the germline V gene (reference sequence). Trimming at V came to 1 base and at J to 4 bases, leaving 7 bases not matched to a gene.

The CDR3 region is CAWSGKQGDNSPLHF. CDR3 in DNA: TGTGCCTGGAGTGGCAAACAGGGGGATAATTCACCCCTCCACTTT. The rearrangement links TRBV30 to TRBJ1-6, with 8 bases fitting TRBD1. V was pared by 1 base and J by 5 bases, with 4 bases of the junction left unmatched. Germline V lookup: CDR1 GTSNPN, CDR2 SVGIG (reference sequence). The CDR3 is made up of 15 amino acids.

The genes are TRBV2 and TRBJ1-3; a weak D match, TRBD1 (6 bases). V was clipped by 3 bases and J by 2 bases, with 8 bases between them. This CDR3 is 14 amino acids long. Germline V CDR1 and CDR2: SNHLY, FYNNEI. DNA of the CDR3: TGTGCCAGCAGTGATTCAGGGGCTGGAAACACCATATATTTT. It yields the protein CASSDSGAGNTIYF.

The rearrangement joins TRBV6-5 to TRBJ1-1, with D unresolved. V shed 8 bases and J shed 1 base, with 11 bases lying between them. This CDR3 is 13 amino acids long. From germline, CDR1 is MNHEY and CDR2 SVGAGI. CDR3 in amino acids: CASASPQNTEAFF. CDR3 sequence (DNA): TGTGCCAGCGCGTCCCCCCAGAACACTGAAGCTTTCTTT.

The V gene is TRBV3-1 (or the pseudogene TRBV3-2), the J gene TRBJ1-1; D possibly corresponds to TRBD1 (5 bases). The CDR3 runs to 13 residues. Deletions cut 0 bases from V and 8 bases from J, with 10 bases between. CDR1 is LGHDT, CDR2 YNNKEL, per germline (reference sequence). The CDR3 protein is CASSQDGAEEAFF. The CDR3 region has the DNA TGTGCCAGCAGCCAAGATGGGGCGGAAGAAGCTTTCTTT.

The chain links TRBV6-5 to TRBJ2-7; no reliable D call. V gave up 2 bases and J gave up 5 bases, with 10 bases separating them. In germline, CDR1 is MNHEY, CDR2 SVGAGI. There are 13 residues in the CDR3. CDR3 DNA sequence: TGTGCCAGCAGTTACGCCCGGAGCCACGAGCAGTACTTC. Its protein is CASSYARSHEQYF.

This chain uses TRBV28 with TRBJ2-1; D gene ambiguous. The CDR3 sequence is 15 residues long. V shed 2 bases and J shed 3 bases, with 11 bases lying between them. Germline CDR1 reads MDHEN; CDR2 reads SYDVKM. The CDR3 here is CASSLAGINYNEQFF. For the CDR3, the DNA is TGTGCCAGCAGTTTAGCAGGCATTAACTACAATGAGCAGTTCTTC.

This chain joins TRBV4-1 and TRBJ2-3, with 10 nucleotides matching TRBD2. The CDR3 spans 18 residues. V lost 5 bases to trimming and J lost 3 bases; unmatched junction nucleotides: 14. The germline CDR1 and CDR2 sequences are MGHRA and YSYEKL. In DNA form, the CDR3 reads TGCGCCAGCAGCTGGGTCAGGGAAGCGGGAGGGAGAACAGATACGCAGTATTTT. Encoded protein: CASSWVREAGGRTDTQYF.

Of note for this clone: Other DNA variants within this sample encode the same CDR3. The genes are TRBV2 and TRBJ1-5, with unresolved D. There are 14 residues in the CDR3. CDR1 is SNHLY, CDR2 FYNNEI, per germline. V was clipped by 4 bases and J by 0 bases, with 7 bases between them. CDR3 region: CASSGLYSNQPQHF. The CDR3 nucleotides are TGTGCCAGCAGTGGTCTGTATAGCAATCAGCCCCAGCATTTT.

This clone was picked up one time. The CDR3 DNA follows: TGTGCCGGGGACAGGGGCTACACAGATACGCAGTATTTT. It is translated as CAGDRGYTDTQYF. The chain couples TRBV2 to TRBJ2-3; 10 bases match TRBD1. The CDR3 sequence is 13 residues long. Germline lookup yields CDR1 SNHLY and CDR2 FYNNEI. Trimming cost V 11 bases and J 2 bases; bases outside gene matches: 4.

The rearrangement uses TRBV9 and TRBJ2-3; D perhaps matches TRBD2 (6 bases). V was clipped by 4 bases and J by 4 bases, with 19 bases between them. CDR3 length: 16 amino acids. Per the germline V gene, CDR1 is SGDLS and CDR2 is YYNGEE. DNA for the CDR3: TGTGCCAGCAGCCCCCACGGAACTAGCATAGCAGATACGCAGTATTTT. It yields the protein CASSPHGTSIADTQYF.

The chain carries TRBV7-8 and TRBJ1-2; D gene unclear. CDR1 is SGHVS and CDR2 is FQNEAQ in the germline V gene. This CDR3 spans 13 amino acids. The V and J ends lost 0 bases and 1 base respectively, with 3 bases between them. This CDR3 is CASSLARNYGYTF. Here the CDR3 DNA reads TGTGCCAGCAGCTTAGCCCGTAACTATGGCTACACCTTC.